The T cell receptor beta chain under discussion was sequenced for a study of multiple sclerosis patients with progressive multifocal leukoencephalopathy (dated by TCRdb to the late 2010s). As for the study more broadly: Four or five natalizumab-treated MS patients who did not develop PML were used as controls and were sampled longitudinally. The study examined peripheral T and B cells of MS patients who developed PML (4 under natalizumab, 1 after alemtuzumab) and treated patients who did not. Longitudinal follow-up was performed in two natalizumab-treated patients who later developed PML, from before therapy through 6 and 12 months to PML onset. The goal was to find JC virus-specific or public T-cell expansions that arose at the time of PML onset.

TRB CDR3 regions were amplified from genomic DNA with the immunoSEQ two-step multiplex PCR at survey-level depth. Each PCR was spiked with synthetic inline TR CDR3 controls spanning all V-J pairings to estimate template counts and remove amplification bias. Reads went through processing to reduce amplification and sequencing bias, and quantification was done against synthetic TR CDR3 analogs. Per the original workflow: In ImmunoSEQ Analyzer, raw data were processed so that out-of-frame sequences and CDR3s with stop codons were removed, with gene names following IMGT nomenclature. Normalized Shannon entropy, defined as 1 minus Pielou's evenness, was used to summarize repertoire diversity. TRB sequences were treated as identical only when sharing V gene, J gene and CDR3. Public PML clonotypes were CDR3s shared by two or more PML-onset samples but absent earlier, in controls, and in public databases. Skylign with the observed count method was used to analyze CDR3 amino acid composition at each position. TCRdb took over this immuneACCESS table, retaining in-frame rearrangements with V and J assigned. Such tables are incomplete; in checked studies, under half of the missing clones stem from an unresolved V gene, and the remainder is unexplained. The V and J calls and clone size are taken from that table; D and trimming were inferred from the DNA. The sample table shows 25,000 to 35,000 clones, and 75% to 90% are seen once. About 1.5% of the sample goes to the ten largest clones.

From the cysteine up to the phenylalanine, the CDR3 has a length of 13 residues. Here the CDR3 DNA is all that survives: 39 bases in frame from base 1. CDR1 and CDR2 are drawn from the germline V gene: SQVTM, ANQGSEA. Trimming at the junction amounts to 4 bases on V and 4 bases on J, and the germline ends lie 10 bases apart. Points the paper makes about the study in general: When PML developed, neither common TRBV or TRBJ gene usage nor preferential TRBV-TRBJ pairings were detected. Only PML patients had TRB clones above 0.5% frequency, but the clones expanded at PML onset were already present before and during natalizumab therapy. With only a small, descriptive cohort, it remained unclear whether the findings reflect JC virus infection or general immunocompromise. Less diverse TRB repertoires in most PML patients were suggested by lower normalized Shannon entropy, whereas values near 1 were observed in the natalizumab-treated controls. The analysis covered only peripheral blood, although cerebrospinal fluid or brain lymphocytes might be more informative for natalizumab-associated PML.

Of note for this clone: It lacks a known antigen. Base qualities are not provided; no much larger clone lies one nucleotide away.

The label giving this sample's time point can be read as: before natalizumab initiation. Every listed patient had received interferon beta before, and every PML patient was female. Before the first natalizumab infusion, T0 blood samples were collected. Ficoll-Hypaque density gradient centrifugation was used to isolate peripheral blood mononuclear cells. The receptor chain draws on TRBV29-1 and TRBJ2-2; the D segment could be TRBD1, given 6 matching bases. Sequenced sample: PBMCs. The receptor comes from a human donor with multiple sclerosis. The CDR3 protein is CSVGGPTTGELFF. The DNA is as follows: TGCAGCGTTGGGGGGCCGACCACCGGGGAGCTGTTTTTT.